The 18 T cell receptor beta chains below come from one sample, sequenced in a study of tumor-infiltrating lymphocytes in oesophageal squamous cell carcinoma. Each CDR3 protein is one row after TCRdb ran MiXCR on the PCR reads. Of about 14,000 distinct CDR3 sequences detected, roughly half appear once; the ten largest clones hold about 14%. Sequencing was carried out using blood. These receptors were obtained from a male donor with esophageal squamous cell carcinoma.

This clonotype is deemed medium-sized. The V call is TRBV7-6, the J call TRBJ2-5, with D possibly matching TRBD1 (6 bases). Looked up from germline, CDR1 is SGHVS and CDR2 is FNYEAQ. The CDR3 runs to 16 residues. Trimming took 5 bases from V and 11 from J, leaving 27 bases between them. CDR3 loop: CASSPRQATSNSEQYF. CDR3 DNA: TGTGCCAGCAGCCCACGACAGGCCACCAGTAATAGTGAGCAGTACTTC.

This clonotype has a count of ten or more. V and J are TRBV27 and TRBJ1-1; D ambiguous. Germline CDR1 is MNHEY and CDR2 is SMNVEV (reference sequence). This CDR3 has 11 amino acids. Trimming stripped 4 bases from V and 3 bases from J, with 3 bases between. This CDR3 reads CASSSYTEAFF. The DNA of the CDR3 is TGTGCCAGCAGTTCCTACACTGAAGCTTTCTTT.

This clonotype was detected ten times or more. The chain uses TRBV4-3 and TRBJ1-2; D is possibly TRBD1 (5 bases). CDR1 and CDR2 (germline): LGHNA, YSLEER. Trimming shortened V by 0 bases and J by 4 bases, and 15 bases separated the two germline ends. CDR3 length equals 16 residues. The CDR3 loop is CASSQDRTGRPYGYTF. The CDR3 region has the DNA TGCGCCAGCAGCCAAGATCGAACAGGTCGGCCCTATGGCTACACCTTC.

CDR3: CASSLSGHSGNEQFF. DNA for the CDR3: TGTGCCAGCAGCTTATCAGGACACTCTGGGAATGAGCAGTTCTTC. This chain links TRBV7-3 with TRBJ2-1; D is possibly TRBD1 (5 bases). V gave up 2 bases and J gave up 7 bases, with 15 bases separating them. The CDR3 is made up of 15 amino acids. CDR1 SGHTA and CDR2 FQGTGA come from the germline V gene.

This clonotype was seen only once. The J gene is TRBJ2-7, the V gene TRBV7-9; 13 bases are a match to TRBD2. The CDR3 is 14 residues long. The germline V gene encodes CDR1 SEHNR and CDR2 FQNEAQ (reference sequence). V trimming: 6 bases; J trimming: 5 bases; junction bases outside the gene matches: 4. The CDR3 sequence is CASRVGLAGDEQYF. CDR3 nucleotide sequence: TGTGCCAGCAGGGTTGGACTAGCGGGAGACGAGCAGTACTTC.

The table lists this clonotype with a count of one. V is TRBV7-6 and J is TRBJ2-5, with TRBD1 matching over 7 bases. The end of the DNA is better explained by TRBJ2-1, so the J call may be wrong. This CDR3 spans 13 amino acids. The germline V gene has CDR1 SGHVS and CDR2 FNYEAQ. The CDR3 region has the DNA TGTGCCAGCAGCTTAGGGGACAGCAATGAGCAGTTCTTC. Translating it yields CASSLGDSNEQFF.

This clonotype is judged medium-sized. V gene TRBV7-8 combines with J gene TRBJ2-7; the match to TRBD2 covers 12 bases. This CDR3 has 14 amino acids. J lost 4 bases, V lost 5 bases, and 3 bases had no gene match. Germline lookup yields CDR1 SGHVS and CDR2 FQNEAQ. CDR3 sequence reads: CASSPGTSGYEQYF. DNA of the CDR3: TGTGCCAGCAGCCCAGGGACTAGCGGGTACGAGCAGTACTTC.

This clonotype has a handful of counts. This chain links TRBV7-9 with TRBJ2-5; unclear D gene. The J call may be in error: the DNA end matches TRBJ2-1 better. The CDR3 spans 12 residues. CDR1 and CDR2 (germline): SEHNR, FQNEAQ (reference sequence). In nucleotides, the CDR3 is TGTGCCAGCAGCTTAGCGTTCGATGAGCAGTTCTTC. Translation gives CASSLAFDEQFF.

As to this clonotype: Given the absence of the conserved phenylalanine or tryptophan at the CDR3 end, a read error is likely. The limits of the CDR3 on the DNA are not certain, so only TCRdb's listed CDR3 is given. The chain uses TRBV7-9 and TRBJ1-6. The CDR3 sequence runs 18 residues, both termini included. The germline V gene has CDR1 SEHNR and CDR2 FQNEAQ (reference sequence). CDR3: CASSLVGEGISDEQYFGP.

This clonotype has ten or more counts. This CDR3 is CASSLALRGRGNEQFF. CDR3 in DNA: TGCGCCAGCAGCTTGGCCTTACGCGGGAGGGGTAATGAGCAGTTCTTC. V is TRBV5-1 and J is TRBJ2-5; 9 bases align to TRBD2. The DNA end is a closer match to TRBJ2-1, so the J assignment may be wrong. Per germline, CDR1 SGHRS and CDR2 YFSETQ. The CDR3 runs to 16 residues.

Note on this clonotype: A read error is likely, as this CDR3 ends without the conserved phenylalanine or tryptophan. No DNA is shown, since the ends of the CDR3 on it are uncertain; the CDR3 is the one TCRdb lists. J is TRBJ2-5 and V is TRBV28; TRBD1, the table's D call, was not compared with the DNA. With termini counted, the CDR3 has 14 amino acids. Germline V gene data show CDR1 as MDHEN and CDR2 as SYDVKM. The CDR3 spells CASYDRGHGYTFGS.

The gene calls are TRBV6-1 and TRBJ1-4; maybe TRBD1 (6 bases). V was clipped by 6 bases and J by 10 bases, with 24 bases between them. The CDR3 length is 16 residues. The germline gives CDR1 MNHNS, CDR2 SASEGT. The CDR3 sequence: CASRPFKPGAAGKLFF. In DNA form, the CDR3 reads TGTGCCAGCAGACCTTTCAAACCGGGGGCGGCGGGAAAACTGTTTTTT.

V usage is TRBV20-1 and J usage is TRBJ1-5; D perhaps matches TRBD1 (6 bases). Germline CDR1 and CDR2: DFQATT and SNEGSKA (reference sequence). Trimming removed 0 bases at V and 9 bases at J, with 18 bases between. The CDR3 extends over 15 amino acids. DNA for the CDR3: TGCAGTGCTAGAGATATTGGAGGGGGGAGGGGGCCCCAGCATTTT. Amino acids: CSARDIGGGRGPQHF.

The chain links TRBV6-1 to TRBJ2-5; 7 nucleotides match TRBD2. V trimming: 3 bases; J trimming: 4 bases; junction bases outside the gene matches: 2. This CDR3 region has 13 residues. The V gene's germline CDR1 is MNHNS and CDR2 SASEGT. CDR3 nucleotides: TGTGCCAGCAGTGATAGCGGGCGAGAGACCCAGTACTTC. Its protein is CASSDSGRETQYF.

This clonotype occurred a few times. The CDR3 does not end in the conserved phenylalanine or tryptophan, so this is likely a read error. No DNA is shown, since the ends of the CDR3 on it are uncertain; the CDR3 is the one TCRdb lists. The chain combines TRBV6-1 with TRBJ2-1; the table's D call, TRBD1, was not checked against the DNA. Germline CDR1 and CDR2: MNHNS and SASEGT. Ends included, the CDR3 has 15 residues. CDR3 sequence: CASRVDRNYGYTFGS.

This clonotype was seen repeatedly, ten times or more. Here the CDR3 DNA reads TGTGCCAGCAGTGAATCGGGACTCGGAGATACGCAGTATTTT. Amino acids: CASSESGLGDTQYF. The chain joins TRBV2 to TRBJ2-3; TRBD2 might be the D (6 bases). The CDR3 loop spans 14 amino acids. V lost 2 bases and J 5 bases, leaving 11 bases between the germline ends. Germline V gene sequence: CDR1 SNHLY, CDR2 FYNNEI.

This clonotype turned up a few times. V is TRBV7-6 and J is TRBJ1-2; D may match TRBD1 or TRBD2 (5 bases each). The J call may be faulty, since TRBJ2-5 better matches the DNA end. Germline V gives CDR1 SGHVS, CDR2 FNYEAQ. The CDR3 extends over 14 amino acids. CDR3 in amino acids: CASSLSGTLETQYF. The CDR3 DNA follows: TGTGCCAGCAGCTTGTCCGGGACGTTAGAGACCCAGTACTTC.

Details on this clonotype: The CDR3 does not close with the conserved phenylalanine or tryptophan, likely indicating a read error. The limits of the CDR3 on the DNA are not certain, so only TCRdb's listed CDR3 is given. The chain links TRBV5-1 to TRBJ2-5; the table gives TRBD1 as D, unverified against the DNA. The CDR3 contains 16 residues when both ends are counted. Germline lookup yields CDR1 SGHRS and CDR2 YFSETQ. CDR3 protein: CASSLEGQGNGYTFGS.